These T cell receptor beta chains were read from a single sample in a study of blood T cell repertoires in COVID-19. Clones were read by immunoSEQ multiplex PCR, and TCRdb kept only the in-frame ones, dropping some. The sample holds 130,000 to 150,000 clones; about 83% are singletons and the top ten take 8.6%. Sample: peripheral blood. The receptors originated from a woman aged 45-60 years with active or convalescent COVID-19. Each CDR3 is given with its conserved first and last residue. Fields, in order: J gene, D gene, V gene, clone size, CDR3 DNA, CDR3 protein. The D gene is left open where the match is weak. The listing skips clone size in some rows; elsewhere it reads once, few, many or a size class.

TRBJ1-1	TRBD1	TRBV5-1	.	TGCGCCAGCAGCTTGGGGACAGGCCCCACTGAAGCTTTCTTT	CASSLGTGPTEAFF
TRBJ1-2	.	TRBV5-4	.	TGTGCCAGCAGCTTGGGGACACCAACCGCGGGGAACTATGGCTACACCTTC	CASSLGTPTAGNYGYTF
TRBJ2-7	TRBD1	TRBV4-1	.	TGCGCCAGCAGCCTTCGGGACAGTTCCTACGAGCAGTACTTC	CASSLRDSSYEQYF
TRBJ2-5	TRBD1	TRBV30	.	TGTGCCTGGAGCTCCCTCCAACAGGGGGCTCTAAAGACCCAGTACTTC	CAWSSLQQGALKTQYF
TRBJ2-5	.	TRBV7-2	few	TGTGCCAGCAGCTCGGCTAGCCGAGAGACCCAGTACTTC	CASSSASRETQYF
TRBJ2-7	.	TRBV28	.	TGTGCCAGCAGTCTCGGGCTAGCCGGGTATTTGGGCTACGAGCAGTACTTC	CASSLGLAGYLGYEQYF
TRBJ2-1	.	TRBV7-3	few	TGTGCCAGCAGCCCCTTCGGTACTATCTCCTACAATGAGCAGTTCTTC	CASSPFGTISYNEQFF
TRBJ2-7	TRBD2	TRBV4-3	.	TGCGCCAGCAGCCAAGGTGCCCCGGGACTACACTCCTACGAGCAGTACTTC	CASSQGAPGLHSYEQYF
TRBJ1-1	.	TRBV7-3	.	TGTGCCAGCAGCCAGAGGGGAGGTACGGCGAACACTGAAGCTTTCTTT	CASSQRGGTANTEAFF
TRBJ2-7	TRBD1	TRBV10-3	.	TGTGCCATAGGACAGGGGGAGGAGGAGCAGTACTTC	CAIGQGEEEQYF
TRBJ1-1	.	TRBV7-8	.	TGTGCCAGCAGCTTAGACAGGAACACTGAAGCTTTCTTT	CASSLDRNTEAFF
TRBJ2-1	TRBD2	TRBV27	.	TGTGCCAGCAGTTTTTCGACTAGCGGGAGTGGAGAGCAGTTCTTC	CASSFSTSGSGEQFF
TRBJ1-1	.	TRBV10-2	.	TGCGCCAGCAGTGAATTTCAGAGGGCAGGTCGGGCTGAAGCTTTCTTT	CASSEFQRAGRAEAFF
TRBJ1-3	.	TRBV5-1	.	TGCGCCAGCAGCTTGGGGGGCACGGGCTCTGGAAACACCATATATTTT	CASSLGGTGSGNTIYF
TRBJ2-7	TRBD1	TRBV4-3	.	TGCGCCAGCAGCCTTCATTTCGGACAGGCCACCTACGAGCAGTACTTC	CASSLHFGQATYEQYF
TRBJ2-5	TRBD1	TRBV28	.	TGTGCCAGCAGTCGGACAGGGGCGAACCTTCAAGAGACCCAGTACTTC	CASSRTGANLQETQYF
TRBJ2-1	.	TRBV10-3	.	TGTGCCATCAGTGAAGAGTTGGTGGGCTATGAGCAGTTCTTC	CAISEELVGYEQFF
TRBJ1-2	.	TRBV7-9	.	TGTGCCAGCAGCTTATCACGGGTTTATGGCTACACCTTC	CASSLSRVYGYTF
TRBJ1-1	.	TRBV7-8	.	TGTGCCAGCAGCCATACTGGGACAAGAGTTTCTGAAGCTTTCTTT	CASSHTGTRVSEAFF
TRBJ1-1	.	TRBV29-1	once	TGCAGCGTTGACAGGGGTACTGAAGCTTTCTTT	CSVDRGTEAFF
TRBJ2-1	TRBD2	TRBV5-1	.	TGCGCCAGCAGCATGGGCGGGCTAGCGGGGTTATCACAGCAGTTCTTC	CASSMGGLAGLSQQFF
TRBJ1-2	TRBD1	TRBV27	once	TGTGCCAGCAGTCTCGGGACAGGCGGGGGATATGGCGGCTACACCTTC	CASSLGTGGGYGGYTF
TRBJ2-3	.	TRBV6-5	.	TGTGCCAGCAGTTACGCGGTCTTTGGCACAGATACGCAGTATTTT	CASSYAVFGTDTQYF
TRBJ1-3	.	TRBV5-1	.	TGCGCCAGCAGCTTCTACTCTGGAAACACCATATATTTT	CASSFYSGNTIYF
TRBJ1-2	.	TRBV19	.	TGTGCCAGCGGCTTCGGGGAAAGCTACACCTTC	CASGFGESYTF
TRBJ1-2	TRBD1	TRBV10-3	.	TGTGCCACCGGGGACAGGTCTAACTATGGCTACACCTTC	CATGDRSNYGYTF
TRBJ2-3	TRBD2	TRBV7-2	.	TGTGCCAGCAGCCTAAACGTACGGGGGGGCCTAATCAAAGATACGCAGTATTTT	CASSLNVRGGLIKDTQYF
TRBJ2-5	TRBD2	TRBV5-1	.	TGCGCCAGCAGCAACCTTAGGGGACTAGCGGGGTCGGGGGAGACCCAGTACTTC	CASSNLRGLAGSGETQYF
TRBJ1-2	TRBD1	TRBV19	.	TGTGCCAGTAGTGACAGGGACCACTATGGCTACACCTTC	CASSDRDHYGYTF
TRBJ1-6	TRBD1	TRBV6-6	.	TGTGCCAGCAGTTACGATTCAGGGGGAACTAATTCACCCCTCCACTTT	CASSYDSGGTNSPLHF
TRBJ2-3	.	TRBV3-1/TRBV3-2	.	TGTGCCAGCAGCCTCCGGGTGGGTAGCACAGATACGCAGTATTTT	CASSLRVGSTDTQYF
TRBJ2-3	.	TRBV5-4	.	TGTGCCAGCAGCTGGGGGCGTACCACAGATACGCAGTATTTT	CASSWGRTTDTQYF
TRBJ1-4	TRBD1	TRBV18	.	TGTGCCAGCTCATCCGGGACAGGGGATGAAAAACTGTTTTTT	CASSSGTGDEKLFF
TRBJ1-5	TRBD1	TRBV7-8	.	TGTGCCAGCAGCTCTCGGGGGGGACAGGGTGCCGGCAATCAGCCCCAGCATTTT	CASSSRGGQGAGNQPQHF
TRBJ2-7	.	TRBV6-1	.	TGTGCCAGCATAAGAAGGGGGTTACCTGACGAGCAGTACTTC	CASIRRGLPDEQYF